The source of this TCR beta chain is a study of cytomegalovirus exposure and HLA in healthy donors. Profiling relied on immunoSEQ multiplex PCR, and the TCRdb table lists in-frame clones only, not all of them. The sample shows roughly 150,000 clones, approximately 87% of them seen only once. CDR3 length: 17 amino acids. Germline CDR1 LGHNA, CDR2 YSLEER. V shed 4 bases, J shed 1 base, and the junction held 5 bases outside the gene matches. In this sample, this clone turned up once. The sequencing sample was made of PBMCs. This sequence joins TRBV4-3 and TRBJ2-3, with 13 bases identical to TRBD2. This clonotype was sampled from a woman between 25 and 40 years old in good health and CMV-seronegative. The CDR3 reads CASSLGTSGMGTDTQYF. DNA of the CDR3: TGCGCCAGCAGCCTCGGGACTAGCGGGATGGGCACAGATACGCAGTATTTT.